This TCR beta chain was retrieved from a study of graft-versus-host responses after intestinal transplantation. Clones were read by immunoSEQ multiplex PCR, and TCRdb kept only the in-frame ones, dropping some. The sample contains roughly 45,000 clones, less than 95% of which appear only once. The junction had 8 bases not matched to a gene; V was cut back by 5 bases and J by 6 bases. This CDR3 spans 14 amino acids. The germline CDR1 and CDR2 sequences are MNHEY and SMNVEV (reference sequence). V and J are TRBV27 and TRBJ2-7; TRBD1 matches at 9 bases. Specimen: PBMCs, collected approximately 360 days after intestinal transplant. The sequence derives from a human patient who received an intestinal transplant, so some T cells may come from the graft donor. This CDR3 is CASSLGTGNGEQYF. CDR3 sequence (DNA): TGTGCCAGCAGTCTCGGGACAGGGAATGGCGAGCAGTACTTC.